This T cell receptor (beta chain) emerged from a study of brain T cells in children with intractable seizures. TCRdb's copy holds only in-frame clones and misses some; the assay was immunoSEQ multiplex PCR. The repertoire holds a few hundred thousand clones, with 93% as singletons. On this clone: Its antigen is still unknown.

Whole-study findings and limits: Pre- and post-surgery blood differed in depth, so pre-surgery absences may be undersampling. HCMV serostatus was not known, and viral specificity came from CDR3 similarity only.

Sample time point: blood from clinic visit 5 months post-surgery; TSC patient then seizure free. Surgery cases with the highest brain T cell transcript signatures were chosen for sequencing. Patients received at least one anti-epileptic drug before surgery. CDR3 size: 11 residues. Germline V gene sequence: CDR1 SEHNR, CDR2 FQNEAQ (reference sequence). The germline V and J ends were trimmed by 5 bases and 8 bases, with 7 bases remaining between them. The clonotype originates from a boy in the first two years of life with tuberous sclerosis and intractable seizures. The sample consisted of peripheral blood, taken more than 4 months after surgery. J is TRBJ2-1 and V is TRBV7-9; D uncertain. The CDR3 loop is CASSETYEQFF. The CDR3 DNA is TGTGCCAGCAGCGAGACATATGAGCAGTTCTTC.